These 14 T cell receptor beta chains came from one sample sequenced in a study of vaccination and CD4 T cells after COVID-19. Sequenced with the Oncomine TCR Beta short-read assay was DNA taken from cultured CD4+ T cells. TCRdb itself ran the PCR reads through MiXCR, one entry per CDR3 protein. The sample has 17,000 or so distinct CDR3 sequences; approximately 47% are singletons. The treatment is: roughly 11-day PBMC culture with coronavirus spike peptide pools or control peptides (ViraFEST assay). These receptors have no identified antigens. This sample comprised CD4+ T cells from blood, cultured in vitro, obtained before SARS-CoV-2 vaccination. The receptors were sampled from a human donor who received a COVID-19 vaccine.

This clonotype was counted only a few times. Here the CDR3 DNA reads TGTGCCAGCAGTCCGGACCGACTAGCGGGGGGCACAGATACGCAGTATTTT. This sequence encodes CASSPDRLAGGTDTQYF. The chain employs TRBV12-3 or TRBV12-4 and TRBJ2-3; 12 bases are a match to TRBD2. V dropped 5 bases and J dropped 1; count of bases not matched to a gene: 7. This CDR3 has 17 amino acids.

As for this clonotype: At one end, the junction sequence differs from germline, possibly due to a read error. The chain recombines TRBV12-3 or TRBV12-4 with TRBJ2-1, with D perhaps TRBD1 (5 bases). This CDR3 has 14 residues. The CDR3 spells CAGRPDSSYNEQFF. The CDR3 DNA follows: TGTGCCGGCAGACCCGACAGTTCCTACAATGAGCAGTTCTTC.

This clonotype was observed a handful of times. This chain connects TRBV7-9 to TRBJ2-5; 8 positions agree with TRBD1. V was pared by 5 bases and J by 3 bases, with 5 bases of the junction left unmatched. Germline V lookup: CDR1 SEHNR, CDR2 FQNEAQ (reference sequence). This CDR3 has 14 amino acids. CDR3 region: CASSLQGEKETQYF. The CDR3 DNA is TGTGCCAGCAGCCTACAGGGGGAGAAAGAGACCCAGTACTTC.

CDR3 in amino acids: CASSLSRVTEAFF. CDR3 bases: TGTGCCAGCAGCTTAAGTCGGGTCACTGAAGCTTTCTTT. The chain couples TRBV7-9 to TRBJ1-1; no clear D. The germline gives CDR1 SEHNR, CDR2 FQNEAQ (reference sequence). CDR3 length: 13 residues. V was trimmed by 2 bases and J by 4 bases, leaving 8 bases between them.

The chain has TRBV4-2 and TRBJ2-4, with 15 bases aligning to TRBD2. V dropped 3 bases and J dropped 1; count of bases not matched to a gene: 10. CDR3 length: 20 residues. Germline-derived CDR1 and CDR2 are LGHNA and YNFKEQ. The CDR3 reads CASSHSGTSGGYGAKNIQYF. CDR3 coding DNA: TGTGCCAGCAGCCACAGTGGGACTAGCGGGGGGTACGGGGCCAAAAACATTCAGTACTTC.

This clonotype has more than one count but fewer than ten. The chain employs TRBV27 and TRBJ2-3, with D tentatively TRBD1 or TRBD2 (6 bases each). CDR1 MNHEY and CDR2 SMNVEV come from the germline V gene (reference sequence). Trimming shortened V by 2 bases and J by 0 bases, and 12 bases separated the two germline ends. The CDR3 spans 16 residues. CDR3 nucleotide sequence: TGTGCCAGCAGTTTACTAGGGGGGAGTAGCACAGATACGCAGTATTTT. This encodes CASSLLGGSSTDTQYF.

There are a few counts of this clonotype. This sequence joins TRBV7-8 and TRBJ2-6, with 10 bases matching TRBD1. There are 17 residues in the CDR3. With V trimmed by 2 bases and J by 3 bases, 4 bases remained unmatched. Germline V gene sequence: CDR1 SGHVS, CDR2 FQNEAQ. CDR3 in amino acids: CASSLRQGARGANVLTF. The CDR3 DNA reads TGTGCCAGCAGCTTAAGACAGGGGGCGCGTGGGGCCAACGTCCTGACTTTC.

The chain is built from TRBV2 and TRBJ2-2; TRBD2 aligns across 12 bases. Germline V gene sequence: CDR1 SNHLY, CDR2 FYNNEI. This CDR3 has 18 amino acids. V gave up 3 bases and J gave up 5 bases; unmatched junction bases: 10. The CDR3 DNA follows: TGTGCCAGCAGTGACCCCTCTAGCGGGGGGGTCAGGACCGGGGAGCTGTTTTTT. As protein: CASSDPSSGGVRTGELFF.

Only a few counts were recorded for this clonotype. V usage is TRBV6-1 and J usage is TRBJ1-2; 9 bases are a match to TRBD1. This CDR3 spans 14 amino acids. V lost 6 bases, J lost 4 bases, and 6 bases stayed unmatched. Germline loops: CDR1 MNHNS, CDR2 SASEGT. CDR3 sequence (DNA): TGTGCCAGCAGGCTCGACAGGGGGGGCTATGGCTACACCTTC. Its protein product is CASRLDRGGYGYTF.

This clonotype was picked up a small number of times. This chain joins TRBV7-9 and TRBJ2-2; 12 nucleotides line up with TRBD2. The germline CDR1 and CDR2 sequences are SEHNR and FQNEAQ (reference sequence). V shed 0 bases, J shed 6 bases, and the junction held 5 bases outside the gene matches. This CDR3 spans 17 amino acids. The CDR3 coding sequence is TGTGCCAGCAGCTTAGCGTGGACTAGCGGGGTTGCCGGGGAGCTGTTTTTT. Its protein product is CASSLAWTSGVAGELFF.

This chain connects TRBV24-1 to TRBJ2-1, with 8 bases aligning to TRBD1. The CDR3 covers 15 residues. The V gene's germline CDR1 is KGHDR and CDR2 SFDVKD. Trimming took 4 bases from V and 7 from J; bases not matched to a gene: 8. CDR3 protein: CATSDPGQGLNEQFF. CDR3 nucleotide sequence: TGTGCCACCAGTGACCCCGGACAGGGCCTAAATGAGCAGTTCTTC.

The V call is TRBV10-2, the J call TRBJ1-2; no reliable D call. CDR1 is WSHSY and CDR2 is SAAADI in the germline V gene. CDR3 length: 14 amino acids. V dropped 2 bases and J dropped 8 bases, with 15 bases sitting between them. Here the CDR3 reads CASSEREGVMGYTF. CDR3 DNA sequence: TGCGCCAGCAGTGAGAGGGAAGGTGTAATGGGCTACACCTTC.

The chain employs TRBV30 and TRBJ2-7; the D is unclear. Trimming removed 4 bases at V and 4 bases at J, with 11 bases between. CDR1 and CDR2 from the germline V gene are GTSNPN and SVGIG (reference sequence). This CDR3 has 12 residues. This chain's CDR3 is CAWKTYTYEQYF. CDR3 DNA: TGTGCCTGGAAGACGTATACATACGAGCAGTACTTC.

This chain joins TRBV12-3 or TRBV12-4 and TRBJ1-1; D ambiguous. This CDR3 region has 13 residues. V was shortened by 3 bases and J by 4 bases, with 9 bases between the two germline ends. The DNA for the CDR3 is TGTGCCAGCAGTTTCGGGGTGGGCACTGAAGCTTTCTTT. Residues: CASSFGVGTEAFF.